The clone carrying this T cell receptor (beta chain) has a handful of counts. The target antigen is unknown. The sample belongs to a study of cytomegalovirus exposure and HLA in healthy donors. Overall study results and limits: HLA alleles showed associations with 15,000 to 20,000 TCR beta sequences in a later analysis, at a 0.05 false discovery rate. TCR beta sequences reportedly predicted the HLA-A and HLA-B alleles of most subjects accurately.

Each donor's status was that of a healthy bone marrow donor. The PCR employed 60 Vbeta primers together with 13 Jbeta primers. Authors' analysis steps: Among the unique TCR beta chains that a later analysis counted, roughly 80 million in all, about 11 million were shared. Only in-frame clones appear in the TCRdb table, and some are missing; sequencing was by immunoSEQ multiplex PCR. D and trimming come from the DNA, and the V and J calls and clone size come from that table. The sample has 120,000 to 150,000 clones; 60% to 80% are singletons. Sequenced input: PBMCs. The sequence was obtained from a male donor in good health and CMV-seronegative.

As DNA, the CDR3 is TGTGCCAGCAGTGCCCAGGGGGTCCCCTCTGGAAACACCATATATTTT. Protein: CASSAQGVPSGNTIYF. The V gene is TRBV6-1, the J gene TRBJ1-3; 7 positions agree with TRBD1. The length of the CDR3 is 16 residues. Losses at the gene ends were 4 bases for V and 0 bases for J; bases not matched to a gene: 6. The germline V gene encodes CDR1 MNHNS and CDR2 SASEGT.